The T cell receptor beta chain described here comes from a study of blood T cell repertoires in COVID-19 (TCRdb year 2020). About the study as a whole: Samples covering the acute and convalescent phases of COVID-19 were provided by collaborators in the United States, Italy and Spain. A de-identified subject ID, COVID-19 status, age in years and sex were almost always included in the sample metadata. The repertoires were made available in a free public database intended to serve as a resource for research on the immune response to SARS-CoV-2. Where available, HLA class I and class II types were obtained from metadata supplied by the sample provider rather than from assay-based typing. Subjects who had been exposed to COVID-19, were actively infected with it, or had recovered from it provided the deeply sampled blood TCRbeta repertoires that made up the dataset. The samples were drawn from two sources: the first 160 participants of the ongoing ImmuneRACE study, and some 1,300 subjects contributed by 6 global collaborators. The prospective study material was composed of cDNA or gDNA derived from T cells, B-cell-depleted T cells, or PBMCs.

Collaborating institutions collected whole blood in K2EDTA tubes following their own protocols. Collaborator samples were shipped for TCRbeta analysis as frozen whole blood, isolated PBMCs, or DNA extracted from either sample type. On this clone: This receptor's antigen is unknown. Per-nucleotide qualities are absent, and no much larger clonotype sits a single base away.

The immunoSEQ Assay, a bias-controlled multiplex PCR, was used to amplify TCRbeta CDR3 regions from genomic DNA. The authors' analysis ran thus. The number of nucleated cells in each sample was estimated from the amplification of reference gene primers within the assay. Sequence reads were collapsed and filtered to measure the absolute abundance of every unique TCRbeta CDR3 rearrangement. Productive Simpson clonality was computed per sample as the square root of Simpson's diversity index over productive rearrangements. The source is immuneACCESS, and TCRdb retained only in-frame sequences with V and J called. Part of the clones is not carried over; for the studies checked, unresolved V genes explain less than half of this, and the remainder is unexplained. V, J and clone size are taken as reported in that table, and D and trimming were inferred from the DNA itself. In all, the sample holds approximately 140,000 clones, and 70% to 85% of those were seen once. The ten largest account for roughly 9% of the sample.

The CDR1 and CDR2 encoded by the germline V gene are MNHNS and SASEGT. The V end loses 7 bases and the J end loses 6 bases, and a stretch of 16 bases separates them. Measured from the cysteine to the valine, the CDR3 is 13 residues long. Only the CDR3 DNA is retained, 39 bases long and in frame from the first base. General findings and caveats noted by the study authors: How much clinical and demographic metadata was included differed by source and by participant, and the metadata was provided uncurated.

The source is a woman of 80 years or more in a cohort sampled during active or convalescent COVID-19. The chain was built from TRBV6-1 and TRBJ2-7, and TRBD2 may be the D gene, going by 6 matching bases. Material: peripheral blood. The CDR3 has the sequence CASTEVGGGEQYV. The DNA sequence is TGTGCCAGCACCGAAGTGGGGGGAGGCGAGCAGTACGTC.